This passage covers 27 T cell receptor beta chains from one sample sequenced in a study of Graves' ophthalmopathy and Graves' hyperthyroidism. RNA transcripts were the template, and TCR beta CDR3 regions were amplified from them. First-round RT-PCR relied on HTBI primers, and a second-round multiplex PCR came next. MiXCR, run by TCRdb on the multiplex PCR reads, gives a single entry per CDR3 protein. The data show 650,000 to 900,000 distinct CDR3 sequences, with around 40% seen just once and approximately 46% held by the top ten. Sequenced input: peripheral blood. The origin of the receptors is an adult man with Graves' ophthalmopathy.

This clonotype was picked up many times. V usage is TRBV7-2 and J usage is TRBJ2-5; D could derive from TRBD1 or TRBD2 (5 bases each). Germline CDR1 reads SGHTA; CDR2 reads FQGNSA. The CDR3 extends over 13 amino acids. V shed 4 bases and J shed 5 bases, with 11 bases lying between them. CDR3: CASSSWGWETQYF. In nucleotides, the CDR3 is TGTGCCAGCAGCTCGTGGGGGTGGGAGACCCAGTACTTC. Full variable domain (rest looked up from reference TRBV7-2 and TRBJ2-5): GAGVSQSPSNKVTEKGKDVELRCDPISGHTALYWYRQSLGQGLEFLIYFQGNSAPDKSGLPSDRFSAERTGGSVSTLTIQRTQQEDSAVYLCASSSWGWETQYFGPGTRLLVL.

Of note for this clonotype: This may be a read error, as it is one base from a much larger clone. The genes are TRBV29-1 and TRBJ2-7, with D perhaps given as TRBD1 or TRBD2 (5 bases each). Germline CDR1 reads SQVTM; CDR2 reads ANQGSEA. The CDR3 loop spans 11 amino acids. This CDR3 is CSALGTGEQYF. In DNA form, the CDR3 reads TGCAGTGCTCTCGGGACGGGAGAGCAGTACTTC.

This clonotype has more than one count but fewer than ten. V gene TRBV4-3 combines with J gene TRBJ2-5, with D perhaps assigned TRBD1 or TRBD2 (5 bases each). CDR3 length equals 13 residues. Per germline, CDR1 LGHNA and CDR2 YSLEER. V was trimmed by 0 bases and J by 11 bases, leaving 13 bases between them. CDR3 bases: TGCGCCAGCAGCCAAGATCGGGGACCAAGGCAGTACTTC. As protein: CASSQDRGPRQYF.

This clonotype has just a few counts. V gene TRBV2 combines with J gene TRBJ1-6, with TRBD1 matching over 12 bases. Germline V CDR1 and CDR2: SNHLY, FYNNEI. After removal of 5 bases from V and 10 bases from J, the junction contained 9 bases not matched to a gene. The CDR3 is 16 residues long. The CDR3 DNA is TGTGCCAGCAGTACCGGGACAGGGGGCATCGGATCACCCCTCCACTTT. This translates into CASSTGTGGIGSPLHF.

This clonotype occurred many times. The CDR3 here is CSVEGVRGPPFDYGYTF. The CDR3 coding sequence is TGCAGCGTTGAAGGTGTCAGGGGGCCCCCGTTCGACTATGGCTACACCTTC. V usage is TRBV29-1 and J usage is TRBJ1-2; 8 positions agree with TRBD1. The CDR3 runs 17 residues. Germline lookup yields CDR1 SQVTM and CDR2 ANQGSEA. V shed 1 base and J 3 bases; nucleotides not matched to a gene: 13.

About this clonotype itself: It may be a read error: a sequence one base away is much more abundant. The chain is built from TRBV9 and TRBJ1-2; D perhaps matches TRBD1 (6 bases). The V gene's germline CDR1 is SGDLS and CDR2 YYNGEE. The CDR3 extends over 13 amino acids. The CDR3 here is CASSFSGGYGYAF. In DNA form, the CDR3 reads TGTGCCAGCAGCTTCTCCGGGGGCTATGGCTACGCCTTC.

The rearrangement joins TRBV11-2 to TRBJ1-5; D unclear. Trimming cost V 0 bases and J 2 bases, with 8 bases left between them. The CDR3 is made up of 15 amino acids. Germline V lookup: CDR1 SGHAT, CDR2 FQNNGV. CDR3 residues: CASSLDGEGNQPQHF. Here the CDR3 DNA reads TGTGCCAGCAGCTTAGACGGGGAAGGCAATCAGCCCCAGCATTTT. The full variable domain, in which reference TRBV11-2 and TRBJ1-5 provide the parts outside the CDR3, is EAGVAQSPRYKIIEKRQSVAFWCNPISGHATLYWYQQILGQGPKLLIQFQNNGVVDDSQLPKDRFSAERLKGVDSTLKIQPAKLEDSAVYLCASSLDGEGNQPQHFGDGTRLSIL.

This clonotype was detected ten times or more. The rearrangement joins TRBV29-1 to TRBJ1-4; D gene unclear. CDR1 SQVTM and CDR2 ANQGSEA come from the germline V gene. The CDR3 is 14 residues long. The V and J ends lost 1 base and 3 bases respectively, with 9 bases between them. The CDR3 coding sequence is TGCAGCGTTGAAGCCCCGGGATCTAATGAAAAACTGTTTTTT. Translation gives CSVEAPGSNEKLFF.

For the CDR3, the DNA is TGTGCCAGCGTCGACCGCGGGACAGGGTCCTACGAGCAGTACTTC. Translating it yields CASVDRGTGSYEQYF. The genes are TRBV2 and TRBJ2-7; 9 bases match TRBD1. The CDR3 consists of 15 residues. Trimming cost V 8 bases and J 1 base; bases outside gene matches: 9. Germline V gives CDR1 SNHLY, CDR2 FYNNEI.

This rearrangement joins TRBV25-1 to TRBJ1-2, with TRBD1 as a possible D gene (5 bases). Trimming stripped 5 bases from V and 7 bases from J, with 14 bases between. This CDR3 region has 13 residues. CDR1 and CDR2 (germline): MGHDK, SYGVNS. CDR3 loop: CASSFGRESGYTF. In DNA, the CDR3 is TGTGCCAGCAGTTTTGGCAGGGAATCTGGCTACACCTTC.

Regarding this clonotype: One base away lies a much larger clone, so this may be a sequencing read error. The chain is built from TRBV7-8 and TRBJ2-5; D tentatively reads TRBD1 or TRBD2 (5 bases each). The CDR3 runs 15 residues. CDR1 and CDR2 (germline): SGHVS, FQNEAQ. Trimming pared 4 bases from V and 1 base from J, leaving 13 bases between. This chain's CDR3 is CASSSWDGCQETQYF. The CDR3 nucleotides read TGTGCCAGCAGCTCCTGGGACGGGTGCCAAGAGACCCAGTACTTC.

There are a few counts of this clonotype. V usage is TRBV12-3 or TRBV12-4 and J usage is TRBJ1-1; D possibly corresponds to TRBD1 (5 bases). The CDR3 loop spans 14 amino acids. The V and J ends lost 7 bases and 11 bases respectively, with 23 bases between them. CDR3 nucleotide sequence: TGTGCCAGCAAACTGACAGCCGGACTCGGTATCGCTTTCTTT. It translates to CASKLTAGLGIAFF.

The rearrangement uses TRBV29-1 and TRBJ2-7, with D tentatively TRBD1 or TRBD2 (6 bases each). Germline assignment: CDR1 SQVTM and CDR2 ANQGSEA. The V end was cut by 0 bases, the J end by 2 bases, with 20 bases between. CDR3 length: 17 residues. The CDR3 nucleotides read TGCAGCGTTGAAGAAGGGGGATTGGGGCGGGACGCCTACGAGCAGTACTTC. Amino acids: CSVEEGGLGRDAYEQYF.

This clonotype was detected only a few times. The CDR3 nucleotides read TGTGCCAGCAGCCATGGGACCAGCTCTGGAAACACCATATATTTT. Translating gives CASSHGTSSGNTIYF. The chain combines TRBV7-9 with TRBJ1-3, with D perhaps matching TRBD1 (5 bases). This CDR3 region has 15 residues. The V and J ends lost 5 bases and 0 bases respectively, with 11 bases between them. CDR1 SEHNR and CDR2 FQNEAQ come from the germline V gene (reference sequence).

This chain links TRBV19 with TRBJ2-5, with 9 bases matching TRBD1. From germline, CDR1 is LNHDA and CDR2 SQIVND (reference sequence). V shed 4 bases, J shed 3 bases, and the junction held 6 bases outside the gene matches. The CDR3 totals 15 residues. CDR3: CASSSGTGYEETQYF. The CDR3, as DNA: TGTGCCAGTAGTAGCGGGACAGGGTACGAAGAGACCCAGTACTTC.

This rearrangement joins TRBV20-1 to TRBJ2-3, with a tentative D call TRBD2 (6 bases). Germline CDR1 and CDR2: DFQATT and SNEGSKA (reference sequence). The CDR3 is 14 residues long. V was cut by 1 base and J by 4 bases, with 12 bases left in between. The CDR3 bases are TGCAGTGCTAGAGTTGCGGGGCACGCAGATACGCAGTATTTT. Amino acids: CSARVAGHADTQYF.

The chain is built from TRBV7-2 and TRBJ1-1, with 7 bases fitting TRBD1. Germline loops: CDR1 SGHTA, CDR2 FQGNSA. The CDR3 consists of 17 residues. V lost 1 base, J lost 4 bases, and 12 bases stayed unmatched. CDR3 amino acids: CASSLGGAGGRGTEAFF. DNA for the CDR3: TGTGCCAGCAGCTTAGGGGGGGCAGGGGGTCGGGGCACTGAAGCTTTCTTT. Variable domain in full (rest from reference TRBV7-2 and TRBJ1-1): GAGVSQSPSNKVTEKGKDVELRCDPISGHTALYWYRQSLGQGLEFLIYFQGNSAPDKSGLPSDRFSAERTGGSVSTLTIQRTQQEDSAVYLCASSLGGAGGRGTEAFFGQGTRLTVV.

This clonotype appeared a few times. CDR3 nucleotides: TGTGCCAGCAGCCCCAACACAGGGGGCCCTGGAAACACCATATATTTT. This translates into CASSPNTGGPGNTIYF. This chain uses TRBV9 with TRBJ1-3; 9 bases fit TRBD1. V lost 4 bases, J lost 2 bases, and 7 bases stayed unmatched. Germline V gene data show CDR1 as SGDLS and CDR2 as YYNGEE. The CDR3 consists of 16 residues.

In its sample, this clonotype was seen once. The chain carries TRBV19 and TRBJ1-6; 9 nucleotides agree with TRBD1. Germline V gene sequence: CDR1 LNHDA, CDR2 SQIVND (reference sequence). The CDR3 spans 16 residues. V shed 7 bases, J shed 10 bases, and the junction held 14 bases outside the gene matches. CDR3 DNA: TGTGCCAGTACCGGGACAGGGAATAGGCAGACATCACCCCTCCACTTT. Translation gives CASTGTGNRQTSPLHF. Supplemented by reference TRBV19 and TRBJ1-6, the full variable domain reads DGGITQSPKYLFRKEGQNVTLSCEQNLNHDAMYWYRQDPGQGLRLIYYSQIVNDFQKGDIAEGYSVSREKKESFPLTVTSAQKNPTAFYLCASTGTGNRQTSPLHFGNGTRLTVT.

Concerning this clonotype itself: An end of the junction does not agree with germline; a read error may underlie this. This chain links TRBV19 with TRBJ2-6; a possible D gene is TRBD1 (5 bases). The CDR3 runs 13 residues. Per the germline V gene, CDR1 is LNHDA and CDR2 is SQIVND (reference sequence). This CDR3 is CASGFSGANVPTF. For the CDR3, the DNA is TGTGCCAGTGGTTTCTCTGGGGCCAACGTCCCGACATTC.

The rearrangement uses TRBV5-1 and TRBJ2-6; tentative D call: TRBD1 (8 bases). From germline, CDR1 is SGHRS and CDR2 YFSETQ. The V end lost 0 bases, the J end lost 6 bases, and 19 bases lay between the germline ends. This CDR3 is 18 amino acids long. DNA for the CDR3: TGCGCCAGCAGCTTGGCCTTCTCTACAGGGGGGGAGGCCAACGTCCTGACTTTC. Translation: CASSLAFSTGGEANVLTF.

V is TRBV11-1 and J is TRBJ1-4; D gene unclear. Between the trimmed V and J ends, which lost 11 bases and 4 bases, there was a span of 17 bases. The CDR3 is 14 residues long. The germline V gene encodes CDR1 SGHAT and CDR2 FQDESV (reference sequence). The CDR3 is CAWSETTGNEKLFF. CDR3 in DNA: TGTGCCTGGAGTGAGACCACGGGTAATGAAAAACTGTTTTTT. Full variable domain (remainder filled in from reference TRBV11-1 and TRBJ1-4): EAEVAQSPRYKITEKSQAVAFWCDPISGHATLYWYRQILGQGPELLVQFQDESVVDDSQLPKDRFSAERLKGVDSTLKIQPAELGDSAMYLCAWSETTGNEKLFFGSGTQLSVL.

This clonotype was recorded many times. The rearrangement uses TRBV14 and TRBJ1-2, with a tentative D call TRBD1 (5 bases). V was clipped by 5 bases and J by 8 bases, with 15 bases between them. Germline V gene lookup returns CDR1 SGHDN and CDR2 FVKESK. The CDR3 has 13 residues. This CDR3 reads CASSYRGGGGYTF. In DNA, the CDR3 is TGTGCCAGCAGCTACCGGGGGGGTGGCGGCTACACCTTC.

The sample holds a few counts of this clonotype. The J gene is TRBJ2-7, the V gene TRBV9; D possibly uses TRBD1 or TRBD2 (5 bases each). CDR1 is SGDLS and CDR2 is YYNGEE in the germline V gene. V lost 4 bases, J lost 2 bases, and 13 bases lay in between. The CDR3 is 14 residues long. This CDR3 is CASSSGTRPYEQYF. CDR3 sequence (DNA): TGTGCCAGCAGCTCCGGGACCCGTCCCTACGAGCAGTACTTC.

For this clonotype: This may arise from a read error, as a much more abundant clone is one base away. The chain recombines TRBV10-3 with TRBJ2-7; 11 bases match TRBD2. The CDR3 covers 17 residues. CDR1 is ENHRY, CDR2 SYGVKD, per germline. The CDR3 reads CASSGGSGGEFVDEQYF. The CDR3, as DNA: TGTGCCAGCAGTGGTGGTAGCGGGGGGGAGTTTGTGGACGAGCAGTACTTC.

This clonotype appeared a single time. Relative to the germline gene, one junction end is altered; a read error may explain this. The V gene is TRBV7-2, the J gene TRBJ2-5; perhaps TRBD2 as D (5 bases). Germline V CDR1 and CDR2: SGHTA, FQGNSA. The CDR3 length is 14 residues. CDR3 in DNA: TGCGCCAGCAGCCAAGATTCAGAGGGAGAGACCCAGTACTTC. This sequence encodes CASSQDSEGETQYF.

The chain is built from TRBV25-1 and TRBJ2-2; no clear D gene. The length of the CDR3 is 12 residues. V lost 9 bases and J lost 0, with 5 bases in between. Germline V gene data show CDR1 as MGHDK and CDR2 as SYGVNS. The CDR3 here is CARTSNTGELFF. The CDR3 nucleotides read TGTGCCAGGACTTCGAACACCGGGGAGCTGTTTTTT.